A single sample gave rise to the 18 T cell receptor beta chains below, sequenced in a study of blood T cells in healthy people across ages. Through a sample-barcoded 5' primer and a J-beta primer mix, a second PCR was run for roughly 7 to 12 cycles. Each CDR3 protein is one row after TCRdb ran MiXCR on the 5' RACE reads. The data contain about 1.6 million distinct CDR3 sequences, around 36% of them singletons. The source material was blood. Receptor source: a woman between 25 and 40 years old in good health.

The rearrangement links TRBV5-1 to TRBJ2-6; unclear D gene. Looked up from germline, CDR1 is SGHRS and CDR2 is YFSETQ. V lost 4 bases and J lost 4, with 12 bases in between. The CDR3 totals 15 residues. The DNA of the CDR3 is TGCGCCAGCAGCCGCGGCCCCTCGGGGGCCAACGTCCTGACTTTC. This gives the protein CASSRGPSGANVLTF.

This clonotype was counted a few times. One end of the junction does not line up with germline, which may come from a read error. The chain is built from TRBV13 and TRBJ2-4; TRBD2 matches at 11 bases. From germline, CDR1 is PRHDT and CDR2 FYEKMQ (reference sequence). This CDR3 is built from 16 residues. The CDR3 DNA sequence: TGTGCCGGCAGCTTGGGACTAGCGGCAGCCAAAAACATTCAGTACTTC. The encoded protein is CAGSLGLAAAKNIQYF.

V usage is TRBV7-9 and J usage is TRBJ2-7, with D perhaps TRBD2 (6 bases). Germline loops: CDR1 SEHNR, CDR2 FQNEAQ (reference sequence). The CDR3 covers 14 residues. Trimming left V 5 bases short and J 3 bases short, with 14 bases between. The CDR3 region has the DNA TGTGCCAGCAGCGGTCCCGCTAGCGACTACGAGCAGTACTTC. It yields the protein CASSGPASDYEQYF.

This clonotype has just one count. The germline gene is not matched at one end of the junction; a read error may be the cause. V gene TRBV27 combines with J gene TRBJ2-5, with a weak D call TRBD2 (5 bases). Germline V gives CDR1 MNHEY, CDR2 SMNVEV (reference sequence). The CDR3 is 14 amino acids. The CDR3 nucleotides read TGTGCCGGCAGTTTAAGCGGCGGCCAAGAGACCCAGTACTTC. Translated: CAGSLSGGQETQYF.

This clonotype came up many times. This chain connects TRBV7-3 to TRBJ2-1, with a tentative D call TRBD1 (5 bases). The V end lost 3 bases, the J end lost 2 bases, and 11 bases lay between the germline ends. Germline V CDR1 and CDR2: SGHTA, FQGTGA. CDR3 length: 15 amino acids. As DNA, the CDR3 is TGTGCCAGCAGCTTCGATAGGGGCGCCTACAATGAGCAGTTCTTC. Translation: CASSFDRGAYNEQFF.

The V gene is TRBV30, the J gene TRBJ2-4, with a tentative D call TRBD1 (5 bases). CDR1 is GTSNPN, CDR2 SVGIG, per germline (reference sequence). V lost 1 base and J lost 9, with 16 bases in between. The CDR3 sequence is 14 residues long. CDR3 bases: TGTGCCTGGAGTGGGGGCCCAGCATGGGGCATTCAGTACTTC. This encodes CAWSGGPAWGIQYF.

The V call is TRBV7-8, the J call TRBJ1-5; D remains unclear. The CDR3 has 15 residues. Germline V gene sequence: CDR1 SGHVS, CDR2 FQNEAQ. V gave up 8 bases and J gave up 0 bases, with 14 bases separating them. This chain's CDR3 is CASGLDGNSNQPQHF. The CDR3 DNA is TGTGCCAGCGGCCTGGACGGAAATAGCAATCAGCCCCAGCATTTT. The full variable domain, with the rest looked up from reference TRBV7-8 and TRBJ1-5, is GAGVSQSPRYKVAKRGQDVALRCDPISGHVSLFWYQQALGQGPEFLTYFQNEAQLDKSGLPSDRFFAERPEGSVSTLKIQRTQQEDSAVYLCASGLDGNSNQPQHFGDGTRLSIL.

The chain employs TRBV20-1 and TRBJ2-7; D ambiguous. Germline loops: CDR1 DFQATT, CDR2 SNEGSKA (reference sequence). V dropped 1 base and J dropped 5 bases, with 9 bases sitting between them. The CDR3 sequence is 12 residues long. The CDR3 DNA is TGCAGTGCTAGAGGGTCGGCCCACGAGCAGTACTTC. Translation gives CSARGSAHEQYF.

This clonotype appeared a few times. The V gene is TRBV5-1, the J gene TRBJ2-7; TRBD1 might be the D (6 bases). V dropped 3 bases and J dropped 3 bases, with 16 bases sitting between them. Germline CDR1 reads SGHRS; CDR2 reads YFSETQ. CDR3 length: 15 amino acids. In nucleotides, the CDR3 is TGCGCCAGCAGCTGGGAGACAGGAGCACTCTACGAGCAGTACTTC. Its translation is CASSWETGALYEQYF. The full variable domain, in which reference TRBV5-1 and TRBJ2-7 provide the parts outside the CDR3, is KAGVTQTPRYLIKTRGQQVTLSCSPISGHRSVSWYQQTPGQGLQFLFEYFSETQRNKGNFPGRFSGRQFSNSRSEMNVSTLELGDSALYLCASSWETGALYEQYFGPGTRLTVT.

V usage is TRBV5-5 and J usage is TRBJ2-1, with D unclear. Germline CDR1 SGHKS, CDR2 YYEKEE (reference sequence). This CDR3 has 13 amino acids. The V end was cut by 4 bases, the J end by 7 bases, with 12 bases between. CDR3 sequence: CASSRVSGNEQFF. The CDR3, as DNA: TGTGCCAGCAGCCGCGTTAGTGGAAATGAGCAGTTCTTC.

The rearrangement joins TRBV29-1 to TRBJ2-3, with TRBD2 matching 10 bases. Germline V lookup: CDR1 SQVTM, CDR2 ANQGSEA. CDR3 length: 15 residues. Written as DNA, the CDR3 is TGCAGTGCAAGCAGCGGGGGGGCCGATGTAGGTACGCAGTATTTT. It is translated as CSASSGGADVGTQYF.

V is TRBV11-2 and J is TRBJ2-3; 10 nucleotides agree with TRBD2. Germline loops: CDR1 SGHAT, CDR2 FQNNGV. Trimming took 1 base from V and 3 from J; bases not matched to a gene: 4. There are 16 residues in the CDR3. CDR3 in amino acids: CASSLGPSGGTDTQYF. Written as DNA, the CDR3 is TGTGCCAGCAGCTTAGGACCTAGCGGGGGAACAGATACGCAGTATTTT. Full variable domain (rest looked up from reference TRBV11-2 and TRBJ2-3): EAGVAQSPRYKIIEKRQSVAFWCNPISGHATLYWYQQILGQGPKLLIQFQNNGVVDDSQLPKDRFSAERLKGVDSTLKIQPAKLEDSAVYLCASSLGPSGGTDTQYFGPGTRLTVL.

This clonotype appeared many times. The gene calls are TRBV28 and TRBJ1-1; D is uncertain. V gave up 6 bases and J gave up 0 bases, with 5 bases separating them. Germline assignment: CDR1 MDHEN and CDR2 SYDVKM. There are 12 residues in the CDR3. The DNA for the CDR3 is TGTGCCAGCAGCCCTCTGAACACTGAAGCTTTCTTT. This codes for CASSPLNTEAFF.

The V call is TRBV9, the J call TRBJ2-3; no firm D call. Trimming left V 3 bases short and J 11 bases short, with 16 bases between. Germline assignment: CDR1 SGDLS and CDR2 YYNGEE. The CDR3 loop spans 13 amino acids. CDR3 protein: CASSEVVLGMQYF. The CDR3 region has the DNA TGTGCCAGCAGCGAGGTTGTCCTTGGTATGCAGTATTTT.

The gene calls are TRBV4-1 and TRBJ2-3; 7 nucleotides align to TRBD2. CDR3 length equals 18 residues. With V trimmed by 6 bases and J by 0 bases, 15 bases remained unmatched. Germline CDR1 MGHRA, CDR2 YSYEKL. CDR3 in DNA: TGCGCCAGCAGTCGAGGTGACGGGGGGTCTTCTAGCACAGATACGCAGTATTTT. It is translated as CASSRGDGGSSSTDTQYF.

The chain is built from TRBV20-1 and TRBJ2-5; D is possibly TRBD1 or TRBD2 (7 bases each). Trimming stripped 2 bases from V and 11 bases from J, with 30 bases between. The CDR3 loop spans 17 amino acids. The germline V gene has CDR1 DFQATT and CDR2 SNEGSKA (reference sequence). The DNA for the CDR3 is TGCAGTGCTAGAACGGGGTTAACGGGGGGACAGTACAATGAGCAGTACTTC. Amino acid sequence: CSARTGLTGGQYNEQYF.

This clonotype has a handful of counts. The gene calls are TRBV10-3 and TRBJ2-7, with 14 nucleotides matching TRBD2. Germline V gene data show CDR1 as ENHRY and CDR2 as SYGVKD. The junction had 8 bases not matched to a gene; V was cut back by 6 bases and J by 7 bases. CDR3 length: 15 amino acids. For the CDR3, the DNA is TGTGCCATCAGCGAGGGACTAGCGGGGGTCGTGGAGCAGTACTTC. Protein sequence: CAISEGLAGVVEQYF.

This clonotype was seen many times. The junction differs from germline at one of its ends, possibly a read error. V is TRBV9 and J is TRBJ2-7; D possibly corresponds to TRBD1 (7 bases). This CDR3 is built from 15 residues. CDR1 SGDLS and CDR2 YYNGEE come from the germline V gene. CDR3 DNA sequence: TGCGCCAGCAGCGTGGGGGGACAGAGCTCCTACGAGCAGTACTTC. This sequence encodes CASSVGGQSSYEQYF.